Listed here are 8 T cell receptor beta chains from one sample, sequenced in a study of T-cell reconstitution after alpha-beta-depleted transplantation in children. As it was prepared, the TCRbeta library received unique molecular identifiers. MiXCR, applied by TCRdb to the PCR reads, yields one record per CDR3 protein. The data show a few hundred thousand distinct CDR3 sequences, with around 16% seen just once and approximately 29% held by the top ten. Material: PBMCs, mostly from graft donor cells, obtained 360 days after TCRalphabeta/CD19-depleted stem cell transplant. These receptor sequences come from a boy under two years old who had a stem cell transplant for Wiskott-Aldrich syndrome, so the T cells may come from the graft donor.

This clonotype turned up a few times. This sequence joins TRBV4-1 and TRBJ2-5, with TRBD2 identical over 12 bases. J lost 5 bases, V lost 0 bases, and 7 bases had no gene match. This CDR3 region has 17 residues. CDR1 and CDR2 (germline): MGHRA, YSYEKL. DNA for the CDR3: TGCGCCAGCAGCCAAGATTTTCGACTAGCGGGGGTGGAGACCCAGTACTTC. The encoded protein is CASSQDFRLAGVETQYF.

In its sample, this clonotype was seen a few times. V gene TRBV20-1 combines with J gene TRBJ2-1, with D tentatively TRBD2 (5 bases). This CDR3 contains 10 residues. V lost 4 bases, J lost 10 bases, and 8 bases lay in between. Germline lookup yields CDR1 DFQATT and CDR2 SNEGSKA (reference sequence). The CDR3 is CSAILVEQFF. CDR3 sequence (DNA): TGCAGTGCTATACTAGTAGAGCAGTTCTTC.

This clonotype was observed a handful of times. V usage is TRBV2 and J usage is TRBJ2-2, with 8 nucleotides matching TRBD1. CDR3 length equals 17 residues. V dropped 3 bases and J dropped 7; count of bases not matched to a gene: 13. Germline CDR1 is SNHLY and CDR2 is FYNNEI. CDR3 sequence (DNA): TGTGCCAGCAGTGATAGGGGCGCCAGGGGGCTGGGCGGGGAGCTGTTTTTT. Translation: CASSDRGARGLGGELFF.

This clonotype has a handful of counts. The chain recombines TRBV27 with TRBJ2-2; 7 nucleotides line up with TRBD2. This CDR3 contains 14 residues. With 4 bases clipped from V and 7 bases from J, the junction kept 6 bases outside the gene matches. CDR1 is MNHEY, CDR2 SMNVEV, per germline (reference sequence). The CDR3 DNA reads TGTGCCAGCAGTTCCAGCGGGGTTAACGGGGAGCTGTTTTTT. Its translation is CASSSSGVNGELFF.

This chain uses TRBV4-2 with TRBJ2-3; D gene unclear. V lost 4 bases to trimming and J lost 3 bases, with 8 bases between them. The germline CDR1 and CDR2 sequences are LGHNA and YNFKEQ. There are 13 residues in the CDR3. The CDR3 reads CASSPLETDTQYF. In DNA form, the CDR3 reads TGTGCCAGCAGCCCGCTCGAGACAGATACGCAGTATTTT.

There are a few counts of this clonotype. The chain links TRBV6-1 to TRBJ2-7; possible D gene TRBD2, 5 bases. V was shortened by 6 bases and J by 2 bases, with 14 bases between the two germline ends. Germline assignment: CDR1 MNHNS and CDR2 SASEGT. There are 14 residues in the CDR3. The CDR3 sequence: CASSRPGVTYEQYF. The CDR3 coding sequence is TGTGCCAGCAGCAGACCCGGGGTCACCTACGAGCAGTACTTC.

This clonotype was seen ten or more times. V and J are TRBV12-3 or TRBV12-4 and TRBJ2-7, with a weak D call TRBD1 (6 bases). The V gene lost 8 bases and the J gene lost 0 bases, with 17 bases spanning the gap. CDR3 length: 15 residues. The CDR3 nucleotides are TGTGCCAGCGCCTTCGAAAGGGGGTCCTCCTACGAGCAGTACTTC. This codes for CASAFERGSSYEQYF.

The chain has TRBV6-1 and TRBJ2-2; D is possibly TRBD1 or TRBD2 (6 bases each). CDR1 MNHNS and CDR2 SASEGT come from the germline V gene. Trimming removed 7 bases at V and 5 bases at J, with 17 bases between. CDR3 length equals 15 residues. CDR3 residues: CASKRFRGGTGELFF. Here the CDR3 DNA reads TGTGCCAGCAAAAGATTTAGAGGGGGGACCGGGGAGCTGTTTTTT.